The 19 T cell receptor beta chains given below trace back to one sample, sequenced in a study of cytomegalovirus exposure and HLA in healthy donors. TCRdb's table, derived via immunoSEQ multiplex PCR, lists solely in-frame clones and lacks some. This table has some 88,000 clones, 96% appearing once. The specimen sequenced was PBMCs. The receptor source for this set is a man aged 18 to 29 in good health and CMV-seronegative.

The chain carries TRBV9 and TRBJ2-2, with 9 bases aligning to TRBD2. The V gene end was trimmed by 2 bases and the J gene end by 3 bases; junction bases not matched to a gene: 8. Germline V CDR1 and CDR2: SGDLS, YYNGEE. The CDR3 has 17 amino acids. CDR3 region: CASSVTTSGLYTGELFF. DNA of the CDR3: TGTGCCAGCAGCGTGACGACTAGCGGACTGTACACCGGGGAGCTGTTTTTT.

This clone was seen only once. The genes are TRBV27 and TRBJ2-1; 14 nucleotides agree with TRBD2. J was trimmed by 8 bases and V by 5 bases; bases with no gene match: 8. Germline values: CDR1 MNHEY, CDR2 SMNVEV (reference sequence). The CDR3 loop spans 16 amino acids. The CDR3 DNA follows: TGTGCCAGCAGTCCGACCCGGACTAGCGGGAGGTATGAGCAGTTCTTC. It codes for CASSPTRTSGRYEQFF.

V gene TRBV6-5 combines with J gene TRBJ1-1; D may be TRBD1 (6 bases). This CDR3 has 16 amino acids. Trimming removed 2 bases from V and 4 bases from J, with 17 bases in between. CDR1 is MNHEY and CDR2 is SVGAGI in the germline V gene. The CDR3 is CASSYGSALGATEAFF. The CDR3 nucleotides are TGTGCCAGCAGTTACGGGTCCGCCTTGGGGGCCACTGAAGCTTTCTTT.

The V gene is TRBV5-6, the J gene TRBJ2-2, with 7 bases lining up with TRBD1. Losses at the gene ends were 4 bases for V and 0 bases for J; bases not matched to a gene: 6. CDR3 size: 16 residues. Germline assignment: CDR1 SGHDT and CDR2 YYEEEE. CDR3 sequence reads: CASSLTGTANTGELFF. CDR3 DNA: TGTGCCAGCAGCCTTACCGGGACAGCGAACACCGGGGAGCTGTTTTTT.

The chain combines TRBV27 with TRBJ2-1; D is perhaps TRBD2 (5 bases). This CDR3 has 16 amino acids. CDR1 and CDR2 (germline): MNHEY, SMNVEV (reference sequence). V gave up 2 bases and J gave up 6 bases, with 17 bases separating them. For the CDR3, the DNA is TGTGCCAGCAGTTTAGGTCTAGCTTCTTTCCTCAATGAGCAGTTCTTC. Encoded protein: CASSLGLASFLNEQFF.

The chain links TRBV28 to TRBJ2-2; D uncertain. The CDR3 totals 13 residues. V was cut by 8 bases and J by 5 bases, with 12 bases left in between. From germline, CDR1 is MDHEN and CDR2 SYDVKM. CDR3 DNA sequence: TGTGCCAGCGGGCCTCCTGGGACCGGGGAGCTGTTTTTT. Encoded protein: CASGPPGTGELFF.

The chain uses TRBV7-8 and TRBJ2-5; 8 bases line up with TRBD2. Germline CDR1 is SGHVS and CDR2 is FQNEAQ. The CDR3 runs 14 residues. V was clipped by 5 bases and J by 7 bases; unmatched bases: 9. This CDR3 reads CASSPELREVTQYF. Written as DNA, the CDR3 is TGTGCCAGCAGCCCCGAGTTGCGGGAGGTGACCCAGTACTTC.

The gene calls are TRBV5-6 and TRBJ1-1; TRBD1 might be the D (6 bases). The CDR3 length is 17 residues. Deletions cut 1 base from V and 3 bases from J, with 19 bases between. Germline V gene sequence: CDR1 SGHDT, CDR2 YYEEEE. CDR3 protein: CASSLKQGLGWDTEAFF. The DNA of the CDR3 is TGTGCCAGCAGCTTGAAACAGGGATTGGGTTGGGACACTGAAGCTTTCTTT.

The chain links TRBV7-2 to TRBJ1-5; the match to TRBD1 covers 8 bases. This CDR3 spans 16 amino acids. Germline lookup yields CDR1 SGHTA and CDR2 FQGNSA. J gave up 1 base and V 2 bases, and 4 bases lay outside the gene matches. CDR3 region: CASSLRAGGSNQPQHF. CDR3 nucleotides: TGTGCCAGCAGCTTAAGGGCAGGGGGCAGCAATCAGCCCCAGCATTTT. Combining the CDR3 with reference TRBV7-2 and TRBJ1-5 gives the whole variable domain GAGVSQSPSNKVTEKGKDVELRCDPISGHTALYWYRQSLGQGLEFLIYFQGNSAPDKSGLPSDRFSAERTGGSVSTLTIQRTQQEDSAVYLCASSLRAGGSNQPQHFGDGTRLSIL.

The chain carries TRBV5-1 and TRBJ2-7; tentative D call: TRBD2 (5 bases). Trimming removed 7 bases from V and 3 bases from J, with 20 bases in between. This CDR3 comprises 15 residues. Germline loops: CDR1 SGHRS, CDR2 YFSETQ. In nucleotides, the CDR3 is TGCGCCAGCGGCCCCTTATCGGGGTTAATCTACGAGCAGTACTTC. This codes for CASGPLSGLIYEQYF.

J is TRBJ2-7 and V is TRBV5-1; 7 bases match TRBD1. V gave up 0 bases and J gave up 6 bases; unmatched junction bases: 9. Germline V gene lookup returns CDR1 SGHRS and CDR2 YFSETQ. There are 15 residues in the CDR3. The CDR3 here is CASSLATGFLFEQYF. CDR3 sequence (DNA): TGCGCCAGCAGCTTGGCGACAGGGTTCCTTTTCGAGCAGTACTTC. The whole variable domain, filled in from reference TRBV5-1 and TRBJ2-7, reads KAGVTQTPRYLIKTRGQQVTLSCSPISGHRSVSWYQQTPGQGLQFLFEYFSETQRNKGNFPGRFSGRQFSNSRSEMNVSTLELGDSALYLCASSLATGFLFEQYFGPGTRLTVT.

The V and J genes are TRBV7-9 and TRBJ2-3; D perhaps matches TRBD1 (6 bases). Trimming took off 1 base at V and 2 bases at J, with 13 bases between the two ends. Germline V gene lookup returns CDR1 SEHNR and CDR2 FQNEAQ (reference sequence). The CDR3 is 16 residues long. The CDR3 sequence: CASSLGLQGYTDTQYF. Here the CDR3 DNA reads TGTGCCAGCAGCTTAGGTCTACAGGGATACACAGATACGCAGTATTTT.

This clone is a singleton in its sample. The CDR3 reads CASSLGHPTYNEQFF. For the CDR3, the DNA is TGTGCCAGCAGCTTAGGTCATCCCACCTACAATGAGCAGTTCTTC. This chain joins TRBV7-2 and TRBJ2-1, with D uncertain. CDR1 and CDR2 (germline): SGHTA, FQGNSA. Between the trimmed V and J ends, which lost 1 base and 2 bases, there was a span of 9 bases. The CDR3 is 15 residues long.

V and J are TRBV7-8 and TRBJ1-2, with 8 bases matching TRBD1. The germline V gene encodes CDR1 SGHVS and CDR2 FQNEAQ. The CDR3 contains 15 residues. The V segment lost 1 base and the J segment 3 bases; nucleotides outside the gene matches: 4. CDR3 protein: CASSLGGTGDYGYTF. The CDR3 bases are TGTGCCAGCAGCTTAGGAGGGACAGGAGACTATGGCTACACCTTC.

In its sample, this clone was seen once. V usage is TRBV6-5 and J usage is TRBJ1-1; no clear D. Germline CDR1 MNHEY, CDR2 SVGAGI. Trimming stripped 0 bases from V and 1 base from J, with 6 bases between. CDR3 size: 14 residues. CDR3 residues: CASSYSAGNTEAFF. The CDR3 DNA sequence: TGTGCCAGCAGTTACTCTGCAGGGAACACTGAAGCTTTCTTT.

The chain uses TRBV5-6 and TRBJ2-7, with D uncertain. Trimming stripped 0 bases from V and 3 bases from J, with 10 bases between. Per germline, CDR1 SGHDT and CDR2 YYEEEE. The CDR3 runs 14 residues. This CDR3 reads CASSLVGEDYEQYF. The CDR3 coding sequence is TGTGCCAGCAGCTTGGTTGGAGAAGACTACGAGCAGTACTTC. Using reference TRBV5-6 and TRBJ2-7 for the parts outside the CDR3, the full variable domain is DAGVTQSPTHLIKTRGQQVTLRCSPKSGHDTVSWYQQALGQGPQFIFQYYEEEERQRGNFPDRFSGHQFPNYSSELNVNALLLGDSALYLCASSLVGEDYEQYFGPGTRLTVT.

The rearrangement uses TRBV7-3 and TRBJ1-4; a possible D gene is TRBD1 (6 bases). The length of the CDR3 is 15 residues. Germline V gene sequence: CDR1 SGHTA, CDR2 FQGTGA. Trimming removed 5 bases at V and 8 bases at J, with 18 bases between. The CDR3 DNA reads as TGTGCCAGCAGCCCCCCCCCGGACAGTAAGGAAAAACTGTTTTTT. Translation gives CASSPPPDSKEKLFF.

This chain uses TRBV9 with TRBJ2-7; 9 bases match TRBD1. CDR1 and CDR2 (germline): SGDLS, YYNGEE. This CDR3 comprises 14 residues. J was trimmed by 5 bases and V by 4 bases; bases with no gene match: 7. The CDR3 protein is CASSSGTGMNEQYF. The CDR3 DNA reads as TGTGCCAGCAGCTCAGGGACAGGGATGAACGAGCAGTACTTC.

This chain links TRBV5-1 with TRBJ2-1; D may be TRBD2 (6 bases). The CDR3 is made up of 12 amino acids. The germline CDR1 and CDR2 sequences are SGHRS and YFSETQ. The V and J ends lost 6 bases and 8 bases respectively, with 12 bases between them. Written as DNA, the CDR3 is TGCGCCAGCACACTGAGGGAGGATGAGCAGTTCTTC. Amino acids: CASTLREDEQFF.